This T cell receptor (beta chain) was sequenced for a study of T cell repertoires in cytomegalovirus infection. Background on the study: Public signatures in TCR beta pointed to CMV infection and matching HLA type.

TCRdb ran MiXCR on the reads and lists one entry per CDR3 protein. The table lists fewer than 350,000 distinct CDR3 sequences, roughly 15% of them singletons. The sample holds one count of this clonotype. Its target is unknown. Overall study findings and caveats: There were HLA-C-restricted CMV-specific TCR beta clonotypes dominating the ex vivo response. Accumulated public TCR beta family frequency recognized individuals carrying CMV together with the relevant HLA.

The receptor comes from a human donor in good health (CMV status not recorded). Some clones in this sample may be carry-over from other donors' samples. Specimen: PBMCs.

The CDR3 region is CASSQEKGGLMNTEAFF. CDR3 sequence (DNA): TGCGCCAGCAGCCAAGAAAAGGGGGGGCTTATGAACACTGAAGCTTTCTTT. The V gene is TRBV4-3, the J gene TRBJ1-1, with a tentative D call TRBD1 (6 bases). The length of the CDR3 is 17 residues. In germline, CDR1 is LGHNA, CDR2 YSLEER. V was pared by 0 bases and J by 0 bases, with 14 bases between.